These T cell receptor beta chains were read from a single sample in a study of blood T cells in healthy people across ages. TCRdb reprocessed the 5' RACE reads with MiXCR, giving one entry per CDR3 protein. The sample shows 650,000 or so distinct CDR3 sequences, about 51% of them seen only once. Specimen: blood. The receptor set was obtained from a woman older than 75 in good health. Both conserved end residues are part of each CDR3. Fields, in order: V gene, D gene, clone size, J gene, CDR3 protein, CDR3 DNA. D genes are given only for firm matches. Clone sizes are given selectively: once, few, many, or a class where the clone is expanded.

V gene: TRBV6-1; D gene: -; clone size: -; J gene: TRBJ1-5; CDR3 protein: CASSQVFGRGSNQPQHF; CDR3 DNA: TGTGCCAGCAGTCAGGTTTTCGGAAGGGGCAGCAATCAGCCCCAGCATTTT
V gene: TRBV5-1; D gene: -; clone size: -; J gene: TRBJ2-5; CDR3 protein: CASSWKQGLEETQYF; CDR3 DNA: TGCGCCAGCAGTTGGAAACAGGGATTGGAAGAGACCCAGTACTTC
V gene: TRBV5-6; D gene: TRBD2; clone size: -; J gene: TRBJ2-2; CDR3 protein: CASSSQRERGGELFF; CDR3 DNA: TGTGCCAGCAGCTCTCAGCGGGAGAGGGGCGGGGAGCTGTTTTTT
V gene: TRBV6-6; D gene: TRBD1; clone size: few; J gene: TRBJ1-5; CDR3 protein: CASTPDRGSRQPQHF; CDR3 DNA: TGTGCCAGCACCCCGGACAGGGGCAGTAGGCAGCCCCAGCATTTT
V gene: TRBV6-6; D gene: TRBD1; clone size: -; J gene: TRBJ1-6; CDR3 protein: CASGRDSSYSPLHF; CDR3 DNA: TGCGCCAGCGGCCGGGACAGTTCTTATTCACCCCTCCACTTT
V gene: TRBV29-1; D gene: TRBD1; clone size: -; J gene: TRBJ1-1; CDR3 protein: CSADRGLSTEAFF; CDR3 DNA: TGCAGCGCGGACAGGGGATTGAGCACTGAAGCTTTCTTT
V gene: TRBV23-1; D gene: -; clone size: -; J gene: TRBJ2-3; CDR3 protein: CASSQSGGESGADTQYF; CDR3 DNA: TGCGCCAGCAGTCAATCGGGCGGGGAAAGCGGTGCGGATACGCAGTATTTT
V gene: TRBV12-3/TRBV12-4; D gene: TRBD1; clone size: -; J gene: TRBJ1-5; CDR3 protein: CASSPPGGGQGNQPQHF; CDR3 DNA: TGTGCCAGCAGCCCTCCCGGCGGGGGACAGGGCAATCAGCCCCAGCATTTT
V gene: TRBV7-2; D gene: -; clone size: -; J gene: TRBJ2-3; CDR3 protein: CASSLVGSYTDTQYF; CDR3 DNA: TGTGCCAGCAGCTTAGTAGGGTCCTACACAGATACGCAGTATTTT
V gene: TRBV29-1; D gene: -; clone size: -; J gene: TRBJ2-5; CDR3 protein: CSVLPRAGETQYF; CDR3 DNA: TGCAGCGTCCTCCCGAGAGCGGGAGAGACCCAGTACTTC
V gene: TRBV6-1; D gene: -; clone size: -; J gene: TRBJ2-5; CDR3 protein: CASSEAPGTIETQYF; CDR3 DNA: TGTGCCAGCAGTGAAGCACCGGGAACTATAGAGACCCAGTACTTC
V gene: TRBV28; D gene: -; clone size: -; J gene: TRBJ2-1; CDR3 protein: CANSVGIREQFF; CDR3 DNA: TGTGCCAACAGCGTGGGAATCCGTGAGCAGTTCTTC
V gene: TRBV3-1; D gene: TRBD1; clone size: -; J gene: TRBJ2-4; CDR3 protein: CASSQETGAQSPYF; CDR3 DNA: TGTGCCAGCAGCCAAGAAACAGGGGCTCAGAGTCCGTACTTC
V gene: TRBV28; D gene: -; clone size: few; J gene: TRBJ1-1; CDR3 protein: CASSFGPTEAFF; CDR3 DNA: TGTGCCAGCAGTTTCGGGCCGACTGAAGCTTTCTTT
V gene: TRBV10-1; D gene: TRBD1; clone size: many; J gene: TRBJ2-7; CDR3 protein: CASSGATDRAQYEQYF; CDR3 DNA: TGCGCCAGCAGTGGAGCTACGGACAGGGCTCAATACGAGCAGTACTTC
V gene: TRBV12-3/TRBV12-4; D gene: -; clone size: few; J gene: TRBJ2-5; CDR3 protein: CASSLGGAETQYF; CDR3 DNA: TGTGCCAGCAGTTTGGGGGGGGCAGAGACCCAGTACTTC
V gene: TRBV10-3; D gene: -; clone size: -; J gene: TRBJ1-2; CDR3 protein: CAISENTNYGYTF; CDR3 DNA: TGTGCCATCAGTGAGAACACTAACTATGGCTACACCTTC
V gene: TRBV7-6; D gene: TRBD1; clone size: -; J gene: TRBJ2-7; CDR3 protein: CASSRSPIDRGRFYEQYF; CDR3 DNA: TGTGCCAGCAGCAGAAGCCCCATCGACAGGGGCCGATTCTACGAGCAGTACTTC
V gene: TRBV20-1; D gene: -; clone size: -; J gene: TRBJ1-3; CDR3 protein: CSASKPGATNTIYF; CDR3 DNA: TGCAGTGCTAGCAAGCCAGGGGCAACAAACACCATATATTTT
V gene: TRBV29-1; D gene: -; clone size: -; J gene: TRBJ1-2; CDR3 protein: CSVEAGSYGYTF; CDR3 DNA: TGCAGCGTTGAAGCGGGGAGCTATGGCTACACCTTC
V gene: TRBV5-1; D gene: -; clone size: -; J gene: TRBJ2-5; CDR3 protein: CASSIGPAGLETQYF; CDR3 DNA: TGCGCCAGCAGCATAGGACCGGCGGGTCTAGAGACCCAGTACTTC
V gene: TRBV20-1; D gene: -; clone size: once; J gene: TRBJ2-5; CDR3 protein: CSAGRGGSSGETQYF; CDR3 DNA: TGCAGTGCTGGACGGGGAGGAAGCAGCGGGGAGACCCAGTACTTC
V gene: TRBV3-1; D gene: TRBD1; clone size: few; J gene: TRBJ2-2; CDR3 protein: CASSQTGVTGELFF; CDR3 DNA: TGTGCCAGCAGCCAAACAGGGGTCACCGGGGAGCTGTTTTTT
V gene: TRBV5-5; D gene: -; clone size: few; J gene: TRBJ1-1; CDR3 protein: CASSFSGITEAFF; CDR3 DNA: TGTGCCAGCAGCTTTTCGGGAATCACTGAAGCTTTCTTT